This is a list of T cell receptor beta chains from one sample in a study of regulatory T cells in long-lasting Graves disease. From the multiplex PCR reads, TCRdb called clonotypes with MiXCR, one entry per CDR3 protein. The table has roughly 520,000 distinct CDR3 sequences, approximately 12% seen once. The sample was also linked to a second study, of T cells in Graves' hyperthyroidism and ophthalmopathy.

Here the sequenced sample was peripheral blood mononuclear cells (PBMCs), taken at new diagnosis, from a patient treated with antithyroid drugs. The receptors come from a woman in her twenties or thirties with Graves disease. The CDR3 runs from the conserved cysteine through the conserved F or W. The order of the fields is CDR3 DNA, CDR3 protein, V gene, clone size, J gene, CDR3 length, D gene. D genes are given only for firm matches. Clone size is given as once, few, many or a size class.

TGTGCCAGCAGCTTCCGACTAGCATCTGAGCAGTTCTTC	CASSFRLASEQFF	TRBV28	many	TRBJ2-1	13	TRBD2
TGCAGTCCCTTGACAGCCGGGCCGGGAGGCTACACCTTC	CSPLTAGPGGYTF	TRBV29-1	many	TRBJ1-2	13	-
TGTGCCAGCAGTGAAGCGAGCAGCGACCTCTCCTATAATTCACCCCTCCACTTT	CASSEASSDLSYNSPLHF	TRBV2	many	TRBJ1-6	18	-
TGTGCCAGCAAATTCCTAGCGGAGGTCACAGATACGCAGTATTTT	CASKFLAEVTDTQYF	TRBV2	many	TRBJ2-3	15	TRBD2
TGTGCCAGCAGCATACTCATAGGGACAGGGTCCCATGAGCAGTTCTTC	CASSILIGTGSHEQFF	TRBV11-2	many	TRBJ2-1	16	TRBD1
TGCGCCAGCAGCCAAGGGACAGGCCGGGGGGGAAAACTGTTTTTT	CASSQGTGRGGKLFF	TRBV4-3	many	TRBJ1-4	15	TRBD1
TGTGCCAGCAGCAGAACACGTACTGGAAACACCATATATTTT	CASSRTRTGNTIYF	TRBV27	many	TRBJ1-3	14	-
TGTGCTAGTGGTTTGGTACCTTGGGGGGGAGGGTTCGTGAAAAATGAGCAGTTCTTC	CASGLVPWGGGFVKNEQFF	TRBV12-5	many	TRBJ2-1	19	TRBD2
TGTGCCAGCACTGATCCGAGCTCCTACAATGAGCAGTTCTTC	CASTDPSSYNEQFF	TRBV6-2/TRBV6-3	many	TRBJ2-1	14	-
TGTGCCAGCGGGGGACTTGGACTAGCGGGAGACCATTCCACAGATACGCAGTATTTT	CASGGLGLAGDHSTDTQYF	TRBV28	many	TRBJ2-3	19	TRBD2
TGTGCCAGCAGCCGGACGGACAATGAGCAGTTCTTC	CASSRTDNEQFF	TRBV3-1	many	TRBJ2-1	12	-
TGTGCCAGCACCGCAGGGGGGTCTTACGTGAACACTGAAGCTTTCTTT	CASTAGGSYVNTEAFF	TRBV7-9	many	TRBJ1-1	16	TRBD1
TGTGCCAGCAGTGAAGAGACGGGTTCCTACAATGAGCAGTTCTTC	CASSEETGSYNEQFF	TRBV6-2/TRBV6-3	few	TRBJ2-1	15	-
TGTGCCACCAGTGATAGGGGACTAGCGCGGACCCAGTACTTC	CATSDRGLARTQYF	TRBV24-1	few	TRBJ2-5	14	TRBD2
TGTGCCAGCAGTTTCATAGGACAGGGAGGATGGAGCAATCAGCCCCAGCATTTT	CASSFIGQGGWSNQPQHF	TRBV28	once	TRBJ1-5	18	TRBD1
TGTGCCAGCAGTGAACAGGATATACAGGGCCTGTCCTACGAGCAGTACTTC	CASSEQDIQGLSYEQYF	TRBV6-1	many	TRBJ2-7	17	-
TGTGCCAGCAGTGATAGGACTCCTGAAGCTTTCTTT	CASSDRTPEAFF	TRBV2	many	TRBJ1-1	12	-